Listed here is a single T cell receptor (beta chain). From germline, CDR1 is SGHRS and CDR2 YFSETQ. V was pared by 0 bases and J by 7 bases, with 7 bases between. The CDR3 extends over 12 amino acids. Profiling relied on immunoSEQ multiplex PCR, and the TCRdb table lists in-frame clones only, not all of them. This table holds roughly 110,000 clones, 90% to 95% found once. The sequenced cases were selected for having the highest brain T cell transcript signatures. Pre-surgery treatment included at least one anti-epileptic drug. The entry originates in a study of brain T cells in children with intractable seizures.

The source material was peripheral blood, sampled at surgery. This TCR came from a boy less than two years old with hemimegalencephaly and intractable seizures. The V gene is TRBV5-1, the J gene TRBJ1-1; the D is unclear. This chain's CDR3 is CASSLGEGEAFF. The CDR3 bases are TGCGCCAGCAGCTTGGGGGAAGGTGAAGCTTTCTTT.